This T cell receptor (beta chain) was recovered during a study of T-cell memory formation after mild COVID-19. General observations from the study: The appearance of some responding clones in pre-infection memory suggested that cross-reactive memory joined. The authors left the SARS-CoV-2 specificity of second-wave clones peaking on day 37 unconfirmed.

This CDR3 region has 14 residues. Germline loops: CDR1 MGHRA, CDR2 YSYEKL. The V end was cut by 5 bases, the J end by 2 bases, with 13 bases between. TCRdb reanalysed the 5' RACE reads using MiXCR and keeps one entry per CDR3 protein. The top ten clones hold roughly 20% of a sample with roughly 300,000 distinct CDR3 sequences, under 20% of them seen once. A remark on this clonotype: What it binds is not known.

The sequence was obtained from a man younger than 35 who had mild COVID-19 (a few samples of this study predate the infection). Cell type and time point are not known. The sample taken for sequencing was PBMCs or a T cell subset sorted from them (not recorded which). The genes are TRBV4-1 and TRBJ2-7; D call uncertain. Here the CDR3 reads CASSGRDNPYEQYF. The CDR3 DNA sequence: TGCGCCAGCAGCGGAAGAGACAATCCCTACGAGCAGTACTTC.